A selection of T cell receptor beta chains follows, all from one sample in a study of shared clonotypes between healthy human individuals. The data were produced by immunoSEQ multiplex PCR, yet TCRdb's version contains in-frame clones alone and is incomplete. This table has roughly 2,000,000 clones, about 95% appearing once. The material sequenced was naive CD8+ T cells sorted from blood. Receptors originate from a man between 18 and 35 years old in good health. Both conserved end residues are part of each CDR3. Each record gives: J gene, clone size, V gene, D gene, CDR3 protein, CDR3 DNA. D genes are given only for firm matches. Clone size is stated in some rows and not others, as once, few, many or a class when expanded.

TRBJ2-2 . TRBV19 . CASSIASGDYTGELFF TGTGCCAGTAGTATAGCTTCGGGGGACTACACCGGGGAGCTGTTTTTT
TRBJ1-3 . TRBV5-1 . CASSLDSGLGNTIYF TGCGCCAGCAGCTTGGATTCCGGGCTGGGGAACACCATATATTTT
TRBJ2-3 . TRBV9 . CASSVVNVGTDTQYF TGTGCCAGCAGCGTAGTAAACGTCGGCACAGATACGCAGTATTTT
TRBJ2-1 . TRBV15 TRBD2 CATSIGLAGAWIYNEQFF TGTGCCACCAGCATCGGACTAGCGGGAGCTTGGATCTACAATGAGCAGTTCTTC
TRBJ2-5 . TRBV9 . CASSPEGRVWGTQYF TGTGCCAGCAGCCCGGAAGGGCGGGTTTGGGGGACCCAGTACTTC
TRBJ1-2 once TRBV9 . CASSVGEGSGGYTF TGTGCCAGCAGCGTAGGGGAGGGGTCGGGAGGCTACACCTTC
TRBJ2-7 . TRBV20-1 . CSARSQGAEYF TGCAGTGCTAGAAGCCAGGGTGCGGAGTACTTC
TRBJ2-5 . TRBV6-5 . CASSYSPDYQETQYF TGTGCCAGCAGTTACTCGCCGGACTACCAAGAGACCCAGTACTTC
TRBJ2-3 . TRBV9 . CASSVVQDLTDTQYF TGTGCCAGCAGCGTAGTACAGGACCTCACAGATACGCAGTATTTT
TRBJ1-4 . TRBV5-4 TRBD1 CASSLYTGDEKLFF TGTGCCAGCAGCTTGTACACAGGGGATGAAAAACTGTTTTTT
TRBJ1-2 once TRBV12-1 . CASSSHLRGTYGYTF TGTGCCAGCAGCTCGCATTTGAGGGGGACGTATGGCTACACCTTC
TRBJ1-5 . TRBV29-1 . CSVGEDLFQPQHF TGCAGCGTTGGGGAAGACTTGTTTCAGCCCCAGCATTTT
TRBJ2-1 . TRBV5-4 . CASSWRQDEQFF TGTGCCAGCAGCTGGAGACAGGATGAGCAGTTCTTC
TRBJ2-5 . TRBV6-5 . CASRGGTPLGYF TGTGCCAGCAGGGGTGGAACCCCTCTGGGGTACTTC
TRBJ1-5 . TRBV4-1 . CASSPLVGANQPQHF TGCGCCAGCAGCCCCCTAGTGGGGGCGAATCAGCCCCAGCATTTT
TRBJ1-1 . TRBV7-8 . CASSLIETLNTEAFF TGTGCCAGCAGCTTAATAGAAACTCTGAACACTGAAGCTTTCTTT
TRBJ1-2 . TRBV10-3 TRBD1 CAISESKGAGYGYTF TGTGCCATCAGTGAGTCGAAGGGGGCTGGCTATGGCTACACCTTC
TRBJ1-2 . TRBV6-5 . CASSDLMLGYTF TGTGCCAGCAGTGACCTTATGTTGGGCTACACCTTC
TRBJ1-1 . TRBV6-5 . CASSYSQVTEAFF TGTGCCAGCAGTTACTCTCAGGTTACTGAAGCTTTCTTT
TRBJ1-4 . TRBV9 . CASSVGQGLNEKLFF TGTGCCAGCAGCGTAGGGCAGGGGCTAAACGAAAAACTGTTTTTT
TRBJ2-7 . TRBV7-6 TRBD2 CASSLNIPSGSGEQYF TGTGCCAGCAGCTTAAACATTCCTAGCGGGAGTGGCGAGCAGTACTTC
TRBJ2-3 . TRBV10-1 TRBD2 CASSESVAGSTDTQYF TGCGCCAGCAGTGAGTCTGTAGCGGGGAGCACAGATACGCAGTATTTT
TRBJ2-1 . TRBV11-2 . CASSLDGEWGYNEQFF TGTGCCAGCAGCTTAGACGGGGAATGGGGCTACAATGAGCAGTTCTTC